The rows below give T cell receptor beta chains drawn from one sample of a study of T cell responses to AZD1222 COVID-19 vaccine. Clones were read by immunoSEQ multiplex PCR, and TCRdb kept only the in-frame ones, dropping some. The repertoire holds roughly 170,000 clones, 88% seen once, with less than 0.55% in the top ten. The sequencing used peripheral blood, collected on day 0 of AZD1222 vaccination. These receptor sequences come from an adult in good health. The conserved cysteine and the conserved F or W are not part of the CDR3 here. The order of the fields is V gene, J gene, CDR3 protein.

TRBV6-2/TRBV6-3	TRBJ2-3	ASSSDRGGRTDTQY
TRBV6-2/TRBV6-3	TRBJ1-6	ASSYDLDRERAKDSPLH
TRBV27	TRBJ2-5	ASYIGDWIGETQY
TRBV28	TRBJ1-2	ASTIRPMDGYT
TRBV27	TRBJ1-5	ASSSRTGAVEPQH
TRBV3-1/TRBV3-2	TRBJ2-1	ASSLTGRGGEQF
TRBV5-1	TRBJ2-1	ASSKTQGPNEQF
TRBV6-5	TRBJ1-2	ASSYSSGLDYGYT
TRBV5-1	TRBJ2-1	ASRAGGLQF
TRBV5-1	TRBJ2-2	ASSLDRGQGTGELF
TRBV7-9	TRBJ1-6	ASSAMTITFNSPLH
TRBV4-1	TRBJ1-3	ASSPGRGSGNTIY
TRBV5-1	TRBJ2-3	ASRADRATDTQY
TRBV7-3	TRBJ2-3	ASSLTGESSGTDTQY
TRBV10-3	TRBJ2-2	AIGRTTGELF
TRBV29-1	TRBJ2-6	SVVPFSGANVLT
TRBV29-1	TRBJ1-1	SVTGTGGTMNTEAF
TRBV27	TRBJ2-5	ASSFPGETQY
TRBV3-1/TRBV3-2	TRBJ1-1	ASSRRPGANTEAF
TRBV4-3	TRBJ2-2	ASSQEWATGELF
TRBV12-3/TRBV12-4	TRBJ2-7	ASSEGVLYEQY
TRBV4-3	TRBJ2-3	ASSQGGASGGVDTQY
TRBV9	TRBJ1-2	ASSEPSGKGYT
TRBV4-3	TRBJ2-3	ASSQNYPSGGSTDTQY
TRBV20-1	TRBJ1-1	SASSLQELNTEAF
TRBV29-1	TRBJ2-1	SAIRDTYNEQF
TRBV27	TRBJ1-3	ASRGGAGNTIY
TRBV5-1	TRBJ2-1	ASSWGTGKGDEQF
TRBV6-1	TRBJ2-3	ASSELHGDTQY
TRBV19	TRBJ1-2	ASRPKGGSYGYT
TRBV3-1/TRBV3-2	TRBJ1-5	ASSTGADQPQH
TRBV10-1	TRBJ2-1	ASSETFRDNSYNEQF
TRBV5-1	TRBJ2-3	ASSLSTSGGTDTQY
TRBV3-1/TRBV3-2	TRBJ1-1	ASSQGGPGGAF
TRBV6-5	TRBJ1-1	ASSYSHLGNTEAF
TRBV2	TRBJ1-2	ASILPMGALGYT
TRBV4-2	TRBJ1-4	ASSPPLDNEKLF
TRBV6-2/TRBV6-3	TRBJ2-1	ASSYSLAGGNEQF
TRBV21-1	TRBJ1-1	ASSNGIPYNTEAF
TRBV4-2	TRBJ2-7	ASSRPGEQY
TRBV5-1	TRBJ2-7	ASSKGTSGSRYEQY
TRBV5-6	TRBJ2-3	ASSQNSGKTDTQY
TRBV7-6	TRBJ2-7	ASSSPGGEQY
TRBV7-9	TRBJ2-5	ASTNPGAETQY
TRBV27	TRBJ1-2	ASSPGFSERGYT
TRBV4-1	TRBJ2-1	ASSHKDDLGDSSYNEQF
TRBV7-9	TRBJ2-3	ASSLFTSGILDTQY